These 13 T cell receptor beta chains were sequenced from one sample in a study of cytomegalovirus exposure and HLA in healthy donors. Using immunoSEQ multiplex PCR, the repertoire was profiled, and TCRdb retains in-frame clones only, with some absent. The repertoire holds 150,000 or so clones, 85% to 90% seen once, with roughly 9.3% in the top ten. Sequencing input: PBMCs. These receptors were obtained from a woman aged 18-35 years in good health and CMV-seropositive.

The chain has TRBV7-3 and TRBJ1-2; D may be TRBD1 (5 bases). V was shortened by 1 base and J by 3 bases, with 9 bases between the two germline ends. From germline, CDR1 is SGHTA and CDR2 FQGTGA. The CDR3 sequence is 14 residues long. The chain's CDR3 is CASSLSGGDYGYTF. CDR3 bases: TGTGCCAGCAGCTTAAGCGGGGGAGACTATGGCTACACCTTC. The full variable domain, its missing parts supplied by reference TRBV7-3 and TRBJ1-2, is GAGVSQTPSNKVTEKGKYVELRCDPISGHTALYWYRQSLGQGPEFLIYFQGTGAADDSGLPNDRFFAVRPEGSVSTLKIQRTERGDSAVYLCASSLSGGDYGYTFGSGTRLTVV.

V usage is TRBV7-6 and J usage is TRBJ2-2; a weak D match, TRBD2 (5 bases). V gave up 5 bases and J gave up 6 bases, with 13 bases separating them. In germline, CDR1 is SGHVS, CDR2 FNYEAQ. The CDR3 contains 14 residues. The CDR3 loop reads CASSPVRAPGELFF. The CDR3, as DNA: TGTGCCAGCAGCCCCGTGCGGGCACCCGGGGAGCTGTTTTTT.

The chain carries TRBV25-1 and TRBJ2-5; D is uncertain. The CDR3 sequence is 14 residues long. V was clipped by 4 bases and J by 5 bases, with 14 bases between them. CDR1 and CDR2 (germline): MGHDK, SYGVNS. The DNA of the CDR3 is TGTGCCAGCAGTGGGGCGTTTGGTAGGGAGACCCAGTACTTC. Protein sequence: CASSGAFGRETQYF.

This clone has just one count. The chain carries TRBV6-5 and TRBJ2-7; perhaps TRBD1 as D (6 bases). The CDR3 loop spans 14 amino acids. Germline V gene data show CDR1 as MNHEY and CDR2 as SVGAGI. V lost 4 bases and J lost 6, with 16 bases in between. CDR3 coding DNA: TGTGCCAGCAGTTCCAGCGACAGGATCTCCGAGCAGTACTTC. It yields the protein CASSSSDRISEQYF.

This clone was detected only once. The V and J genes are TRBV4-2 and TRBJ2-3; 7 nucleotides agree with TRBD1. The V and J ends lost 4 bases and 5 bases, in that order; junction bases with no gene match: 12. The CDR3 contains 16 residues. The V gene's germline CDR1 is LGHNA and CDR2 YNFKEQ. The CDR3 DNA follows: TGTGCCAGCAGCCCCGCAGGGGGTAGCCAGGGAGATACGCAGTATTTT. Its translation is CASSPAGGSQGDTQYF.

V and J are TRBV5-6 and TRBJ2-7; 8 nucleotides line up with TRBD1. After removal of 4 bases from V and 2 bases from J, the junction contained 8 bases not matched to a gene. This CDR3 comprises 15 residues. The germline CDR1 and CDR2 sequences are SGHDT and YYEEEE. The CDR3 bases are TGTGCCAGCAGCGGAACCGGGACAGGTACCTACGAGCAGTACTTC. It is translated as CASSGTGTGTYEQYF.

The chain employs TRBV4-1 and TRBJ1-1; D is possibly TRBD1 (6 bases). Germline CDR1 MGHRA, CDR2 YSYEKL. The CDR3 runs to 16 residues. The ends were cut back, 2 bases at V and 2 bases at J, with 15 bases in the middle. CDR3 sequence: CASSQLSGGSNTEAFF. The CDR3 coding sequence is TGCGCCAGCAGCCAATTGAGTGGGGGCTCAAACACTGAAGCTTTCTTT.

The CDR3 nucleotides are TGTGCCAGCAGCTCAGGGAACACTGAAGCTTTCTTT. This sequence encodes CASSSGNTEAFF. V gene TRBV5-6 combines with J gene TRBJ1-1; D unclear. CDR1 is SGHDT and CDR2 is YYEEEE in the germline V gene. This CDR3 comprises 12 residues. V was shortened by 3 bases and J by 1 base, with 4 bases between the two germline ends. The full variable domain, with the rest looked up from reference TRBV5-6 and TRBJ1-1, is DAGVTQSPTHLIKTRGQQVTLRCSPKSGHDTVSWYQQALGQGPQFIFQYYEEEERQRGNFPDRFSGHQFPNYSSELNVNALLLGDSALYLCASSSGNTEAFFGQGTRLTVV.

The V gene is TRBV7-2, the J gene TRBJ2-7; D possibly corresponds to TRBD1 (5 bases). The CDR3 is made up of 12 amino acids. Trimming shortened V by 3 bases and J by 4 bases, and 7 bases separated the two germline ends. Per the germline V gene, CDR1 is SGHTA and CDR2 is FQGNSA. CDR3 amino acids: CASSFQGYEQYF. CDR3 coding DNA: TGTGCCAGCAGCTTCCAGGGATACGAGCAGTACTTC.

The chain combines TRBV11-2 with TRBJ1-3; D remains ambiguous. Trimming took off 3 bases at V and 4 bases at J, with 7 bases between the two ends. Germline V lookup: CDR1 SGHAT, CDR2 FQNNGV. CDR3 size: 13 residues. For the CDR3, the DNA is TGTGCCAGCAGCTTCCCAGTAGGAAACACCATATATTTT. This gives the protein CASSFPVGNTIYF.

This sequence joins TRBV5-6 and TRBJ1-1; TRBD1 matches 10 bases. This CDR3 has 15 amino acids. Trimming removed 4 bases from V and 0 bases from J; junction bases left unmatched: 3. The germline CDR1 and CDR2 sequences are SGHDT and YYEEEE. The chain's CDR3 is CASSGGQGMNTEAFF. Written as DNA, the CDR3 is TGTGCCAGCAGCGGGGGACAGGGGATGAACACTGAAGCTTTCTTT.

The chain links TRBV5-1 to TRBJ2-3; a possible D gene is TRBD2 (6 bases). Between the trimmed V and J ends, which lost 0 bases and 6 bases, there was a span of 20 bases. CDR3 size: 17 residues. CDR1 SGHRS and CDR2 YFSETQ come from the germline V gene. The DNA for the CDR3 is TGCGCCAGCAGCTTGGGCCGCGGGGTGTATTCTGCGGATACGCAGTATTTT. This translates into CASSLGRGVYSADTQYF.

For the CDR3, the DNA is TGTGCCTGGAGTTTCATCGCGAGCGGGGGTTACAATGAGCAGTTCTTC. Amino acid sequence: CAWSFIASGGYNEQFF. The V gene is TRBV30, the J gene TRBJ2-1; 8 bases agree with TRBD2. The CDR3 loop spans 16 amino acids. Germline values: CDR1 GTSNPN, CDR2 SVGIG (reference sequence). The V and J ends lost 2 bases and 4 bases, in that order; junction bases with no gene match: 10.